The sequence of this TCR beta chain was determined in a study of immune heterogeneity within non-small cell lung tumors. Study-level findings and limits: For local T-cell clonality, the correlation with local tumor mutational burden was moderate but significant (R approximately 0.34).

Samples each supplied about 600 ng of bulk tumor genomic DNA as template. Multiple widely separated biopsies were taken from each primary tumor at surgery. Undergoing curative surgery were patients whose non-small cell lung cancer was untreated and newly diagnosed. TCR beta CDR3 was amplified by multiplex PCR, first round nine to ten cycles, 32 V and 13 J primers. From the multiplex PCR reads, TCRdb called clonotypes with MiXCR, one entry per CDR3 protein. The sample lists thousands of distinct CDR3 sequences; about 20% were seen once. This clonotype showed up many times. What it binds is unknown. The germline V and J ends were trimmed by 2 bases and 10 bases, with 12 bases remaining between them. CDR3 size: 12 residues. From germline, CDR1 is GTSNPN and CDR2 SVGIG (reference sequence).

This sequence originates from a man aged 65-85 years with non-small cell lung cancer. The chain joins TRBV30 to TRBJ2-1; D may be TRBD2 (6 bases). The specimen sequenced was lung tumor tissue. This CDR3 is CAWSSSEGEQFF. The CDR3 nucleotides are TGTGCCTGGAGTTCCTCGGAGGGGGAGCAGTTCTTC.